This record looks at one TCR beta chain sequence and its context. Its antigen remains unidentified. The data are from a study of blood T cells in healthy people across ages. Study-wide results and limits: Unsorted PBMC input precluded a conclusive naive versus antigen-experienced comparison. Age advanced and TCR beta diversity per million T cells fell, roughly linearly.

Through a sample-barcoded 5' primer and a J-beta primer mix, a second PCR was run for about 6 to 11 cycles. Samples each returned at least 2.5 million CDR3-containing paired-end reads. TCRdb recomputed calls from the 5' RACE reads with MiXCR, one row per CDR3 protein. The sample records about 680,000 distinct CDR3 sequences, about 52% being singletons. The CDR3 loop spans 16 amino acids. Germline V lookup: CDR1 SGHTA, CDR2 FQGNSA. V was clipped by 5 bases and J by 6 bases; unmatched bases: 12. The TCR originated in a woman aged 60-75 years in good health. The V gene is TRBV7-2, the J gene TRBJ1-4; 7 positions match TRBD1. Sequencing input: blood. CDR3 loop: CASSPREGAWDEKLFF. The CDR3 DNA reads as TGTGCCAGCAGCCCCCGGGAGGGGGCTTGGGATGAAAAACTGTTTTTT. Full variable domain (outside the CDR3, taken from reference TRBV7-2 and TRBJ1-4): GAGVSQSPSNKVTEKGKDVELRCDPISGHTALYWYRQSLGQGLEFLIYFQGNSAPDKSGLPSDRFSAERTGGSVSTLTIQRTQQEDSAVYLCASSPREGAWDEKLFFGSGTQLSVL.